This T cell receptor (beta chain) was profiled in a study of CD8+CD57+ T cells in acquired aplastic anemia. Looking at the study overall: DNA recovered from sorted CD4+ and CD8+ cells had a mean of roughly 3 ug.

Study outcomes and limitations: Both patients and controls carried the same twenty-nine CD8+ CDR3 sequences.

Sequencing involved patients with CD8+CD57+ cell expansion previously shown by flow cytometry. Each of the patients presented with severe acquired aplastic anemia. Genomic DNA acted as the template from which TCR beta VDJ combination and CDR3 sequence profiling were carried out. TCRdb re-called the reads with MiXCR, one entry per CDR3 protein. This sample has about 240,000 distinct CDR3 sequences, with around half found just once. As concerns this clonotype: The antigen is not known.

Sequencing was carried out using sorted CD4+, CD8+, or CD8+CD57+ T cells (not recorded which) from PBMCs. The source is a human donor with aplastic anemia.

Here the CDR3 DNA reads TGTGCCAGCAGCGTGACAGGGGGCGGGGGGCAGTATTTT. This encodes CASSVTGGGGQYF. The V gene is TRBV7-8, the J gene TRBJ2-3, with TRBD1 matching over 10 bases. The V segment lost 5 bases and the J segment 11 bases; nucleotides outside the gene matches: 7. In germline, CDR1 is SGHVS, CDR2 FQNEAQ. CDR3 size: 13 residues.